This T cell receptor (beta chain) was identified during a study of a mutant IDH1 vaccine in newly diagnosed glioma. Data came from immunoSEQ multiplex PCR; TCRdb stores just in-frame clones and leaves some out. The table has about 68,000 clones, approximately 79% seen once. The time point: baseline, week 1 (first vaccination visit). Treatment in this sample: pre-vaccination baseline after standard-of-care therapy. There are 18 residues in the CDR3. The V segment lost 4 bases and the J segment 5 bases; nucleotides outside the gene matches: 17. The V gene's germline CDR1 is SGDLS and CDR2 YYNGEE. This specimen consisted of PBMCs, obtained from a glioma patient treated with radiotherapy, temozolomide or both. The rearrangement uses TRBV9 and TRBJ1-1, with 10 bases fitting TRBD1. The sequence was collected from a man aged 45-65 years with glioma. In nucleotides, the CDR3 is TGTGCCAGCAGCTCACCAAAGCGGGACAGGGGAGGGGGGACTGAAGCTTTCTTT. Its protein is CASSSPKRDRGGGTEAFF.